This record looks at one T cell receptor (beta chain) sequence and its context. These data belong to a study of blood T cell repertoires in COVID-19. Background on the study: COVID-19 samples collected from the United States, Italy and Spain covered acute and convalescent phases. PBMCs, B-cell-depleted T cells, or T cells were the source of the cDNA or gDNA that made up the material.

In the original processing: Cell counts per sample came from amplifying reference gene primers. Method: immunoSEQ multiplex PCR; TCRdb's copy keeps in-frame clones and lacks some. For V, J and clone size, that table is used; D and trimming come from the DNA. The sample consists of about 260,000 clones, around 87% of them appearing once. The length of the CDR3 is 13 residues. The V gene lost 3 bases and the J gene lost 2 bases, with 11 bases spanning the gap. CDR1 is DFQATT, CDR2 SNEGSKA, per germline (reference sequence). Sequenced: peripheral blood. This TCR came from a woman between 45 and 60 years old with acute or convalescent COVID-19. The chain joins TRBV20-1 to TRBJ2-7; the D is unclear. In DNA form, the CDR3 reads TGCAGTGCTAGTGAGGCTGCCACCTACGAGCAGTACTTC. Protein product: CSASEAATYEQYF.